The T cell receptor (beta chain) under discussion was sequenced for a study of regulatory T cells in long-lasting Graves disease. Study-level information: Graves' patients (newly diagnosed) had been on antithyroid drugs under 3 months.

This clonotype was picked up many times. Construction of TCR beta libraries relied on iRepertoire HTBI primers and on Arm-PCR targeting CDR3 regions. TCRdb itself ran the multiplex PCR reads through MiXCR, one entry per CDR3 protein. The table includes roughly 560,000 distinct CDR3 sequences, 15% to 20% detected once. Time point reported: newly diagnosed GD, antithyroid drugs for less than 3 months. RNA isolated from PBMCs was used to make the TCR library. This sample was also put to use in a study of T cells in Graves' hyperthyroidism and ophthalmopathy.

The source material was peripheral blood mononuclear cells (PBMCs), sampled at new diagnosis, from a patient treated with antithyroid drugs. The source of this sequence is a woman aged 35 to 60 with Graves disease.

CDR3 sequence: CSVDLGPTDTQYF. The CDR3 DNA sequence: TGCAGCGTTGATTTGGGGCCCACAGATACGCAGTATTTT. The chain links TRBV29-1 to TRBJ2-3, with TRBD1 as a possible D gene (5 bases). The CDR3 runs 13 residues. From germline, CDR1 is SQVTM and CDR2 ANQGSEA. V dropped 3 bases and J dropped 2 bases, with 9 bases sitting between them.